These 26 T cell receptor beta chains share one sample of origin, sequenced in a study of post-analysis software for immune sequencing data. Antigens of these TCRs are unknown. Unique molecular identifiers featured in each of the TCR beta cDNA libraries. TCRdb ran MiXCR on the PCR reads and lists one entry per CDR3 protein. Of about 810,000 distinct CDR3 sequences listed, about 53% are singletons. Study-wide points: When patients were compared with controls, four to six TRBV segments were more frequent, TRBV5-6, TRBV5-1 and TRBV20-1 among them.

Input material: blood. These receptors came from a girl aged 5-17 years with multiple sclerosis.

The table lists this clonotype with a few counts. The CDR3 DNA is TGCGCCAGCAGCTTGGGACTAGCGGGAGGGCCTGACCCCTGGGAGCAGTACTTC. Amino acid sequence: CASSLGLAGGPDPWEQYF. This rearrangement joins TRBV5-1 to TRBJ2-7; 14 bases match TRBD2. Germline CDR1 reads SGHRS; CDR2 reads YFSETQ. J lost 7 bases, V lost 0 bases, and 12 bases had no gene match. This CDR3 is built from 18 residues.

The V gene is TRBV5-6, the J gene TRBJ2-7, with 11 bases identical to TRBD2. Germline V gene sequence: CDR1 SGHDT, CDR2 YYEEEE. The CDR3 loop spans 15 amino acids. Trimming cost V 2 bases and J 3 bases; bases outside gene matches: 4. The CDR3 sequence: CASSFRLAGNYEQYF. DNA of the CDR3: TGTGCCAGCAGCTTCCGACTAGCGGGGAACTACGAGCAGTACTTC.

The chain recombines TRBV2 with TRBJ1-2; 12 bases fit TRBD1. The ends lost 4 bases at V and 2 bases at J; junction bases unmatched: 2. CDR3 size: 15 residues. The V gene's germline CDR1 is SNHLY and CDR2 FYNNEI. The CDR3 DNA reads TGTGCCAGCAGTGTGGGACAGGGGGCCAACTATGGCTACACCTTC. Protein: CASSVGQGANYGYTF.

V is TRBV30 and J is TRBJ2-3, with 10 nucleotides matching TRBD2. The CDR3 totals 14 residues. V lost 4 bases, J lost 6 bases, and 7 bases stayed unmatched. Germline CDR1 GTSNPN, CDR2 SVGIG (reference sequence). The CDR3 loop is CAWKISGGYDTQYF. Here the CDR3 DNA reads TGTGCCTGGAAAATTAGCGGGGGGTACGATACGCAGTATTTT. Together with reference TRBV30 and TRBJ2-3, the CDR3 gives the full variable domain: SQTIHQWPATLVQPVGSPLSLECTVEGTSNPNLYWYRQAAGRGLQLLFYSVGIGQISSEVPQNLSASRPQDRQFILSSKKLLLSDSGFYLCAWKISGGYDTQYFGPGTRLTVL.

The chain has TRBV5-1 and TRBJ2-7, with D tentatively TRBD2 (5 bases). This CDR3 has 16 residues. In germline, CDR1 is SGHRS, CDR2 YFSETQ. Trimming stripped 2 bases from V and 2 bases from J, with 17 bases between. CDR3 in amino acids: CASSFGLTPTTYEQYF. The CDR3 nucleotides are TGCGCCAGCAGCTTTGGACTCACACCAACAACCTACGAGCAGTACTTC.

The CDR3 bases are TGCGCCAGCAGCGGGGGTCGGGGGGTGATTCGGATGACCCAGTACTTC. It translates to CASSGGRGVIRMTQYF. This rearrangement joins TRBV5-1 to TRBJ2-5, with 7 bases matching TRBD2. This CDR3 is built from 16 residues. Germline lookup yields CDR1 SGHRS and CDR2 YFSETQ. Trimming removed 4 bases from V and 7 bases from J; junction bases left unmatched: 16.

This clonotype came up a few times. J is TRBJ2-3 and V is TRBV20-1, with 15 bases lining up with TRBD2. V lost 6 bases, J lost 7 bases, and 8 bases stayed unmatched. The CDR3 runs 15 residues. The germline V gene has CDR1 DFQATT and CDR2 SNEGSKA (reference sequence). The CDR3 sequence is CSASGLAGGGNTQYF. In nucleotides, the CDR3 is TGCAGTGCCTCGGGACTAGCGGGAGGAGGAAATACGCAGTATTTT.

This chain connects TRBV5-1 to TRBJ2-1; D may be TRBD2 (6 bases). The CDR3 totals 15 residues. V was clipped by 4 bases and J by 8 bases, with 19 bases between them. Germline V gene data show CDR1 as SGHRS and CDR2 as YFSETQ. This CDR3 is CASSGGGTVGDEQFF. The CDR3 DNA follows: TGCGCCAGCAGCGGAGGAGGGACCGTCGGCGATGAGCAGTTCTTC.

The chain couples TRBV2 to TRBJ2-2; D call uncertain. Trimming took off 4 bases at V and 3 bases at J, with 9 bases between the two ends. The V gene's germline CDR1 is SNHLY and CDR2 FYNNEI. The length of the CDR3 is 14 residues. Written as DNA, the CDR3 is TGTGCCAGCAGTGTTGGCAGCCACACCGGGGAGCTGTTTTTT. Its protein product is CASSVGSHTGELFF.

The CDR3 sequence is CSADRDRGPVDTQYF. CDR3 sequence (DNA): TGCAGTGCTGACAGGGACAGGGGGCCCGTAGATACGCAGTATTTT. The genes are TRBV20-1 and TRBJ2-3; 12 bases are a match to TRBD1. Trimming took 5 bases from V and 5 from J; bases not matched to a gene: 8. Germline values: CDR1 DFQATT, CDR2 SNEGSKA (reference sequence). CDR3 length equals 15 residues.

This rearrangement joins TRBV29-1 to TRBJ1-2, with no clear D. CDR3 length equals 11 residues. V gave up 6 bases and J gave up 5 bases, with 10 bases separating them. The germline gives CDR1 SQVTM, CDR2 ANQGSEA. The CDR3 DNA sequence: TGCAGCGTGGCAGCGAGATATGGCTACACCTTC. It encodes CSVAARYGYTF.

Concerning this clonotype itself: The junction differs from germline at one of its ends, possibly a read error. The chain has TRBV6-6 and TRBJ2-5; 9 nucleotides match TRBD2. CDR3 length equals 17 residues. Germline V gene sequence: CDR1 MNHNY, CDR2 SVGAGI (reference sequence). In DNA form, the CDR3 reads TGTGCTAGCAGTCAGGGACTAGCAAGGGAGTACCAAGAGACCCAGTACTTC. Its translation is CASSQGLAREYQETQYF.

With regard to this clonotype: Being one base from a much bigger clone, this may be a read error. V is TRBV29-1 and J is TRBJ2-5; perhaps D is TRBD1 or TRBD2 (6 bases each). CDR1 SQVTM and CDR2 ANQGSEA come from the germline V gene. The CDR3 runs to 12 residues. Here the CDR3 DNA reads TGCAACGTTGATGGAGGGGGAGAGACCCAGTACTTC. This sequence encodes CNVDGGGETQYF.

The V gene is TRBV20-1, the J gene TRBJ1-2; 10 positions match TRBD1. Per the germline V gene, CDR1 is DFQATT and CDR2 is SNEGSKA (reference sequence). This CDR3 has 12 residues. The CDR3 reads CRARQGAGGYTF. In DNA form, the CDR3 reads TGCAGGGCCAGACAGGGGGCGGGAGGCTACACCTTC.

The CDR3 bases are TGTGCCAGCAGCTTAGTATCAGGGGGTTACGAGCAGTACTTC. Translating gives CASSLVSGGYEQYF. The chain links TRBV7-2 to TRBJ2-7; TRBD1 agrees at 7 bases. This CDR3 comprises 14 residues. Trimming at V came to 1 base and at J to 4 bases, leaving 4 bases not matched to a gene. Germline V lookup: CDR1 SGHTA, CDR2 FQGNSA. The full variable domain, rest sourced from reference TRBV7-2 and TRBJ2-7, is GAGVSQSPSNKVTEKGKDVELRCDPISGHTALYWYRQSLGQGLEFLIYFQGNSAPDKSGLPSDRFSAERTGGSVSTLTIQRTQQEDSAVYLCASSLVSGGYEQYFGPGTRLTVT.

The rearrangement joins TRBV7-9 to TRBJ2-5; perhaps TRBD1 as D (6 bases). Germline-derived CDR1 and CDR2 are SEHNR and FQNEAQ (reference sequence). The CDR3 has 14 residues. Trimming removed 2 bases at V and 3 bases at J, with 10 bases between. Written as DNA, the CDR3 is TGTGCCAGCAGCTTAAATAAGGGGGAAGAGACCCAGTACTTC. It yields the protein CASSLNKGEETQYF.

The chain is built from TRBV9 and TRBJ1-2; a weak D match, TRBD1 (6 bases). This CDR3 is built from 13 residues. The V gene lost 4 bases and the J gene lost 8 bases, with 15 bases spanning the gap. The germline CDR1 and CDR2 sequences are SGDLS and YYNGEE. The CDR3 sequence is CASSRGRAGGYTF. As DNA, the CDR3 is TGTGCCAGCAGCAGGGGGAGGGCGGGAGGCTACACCTTC.

The chain employs TRBV3-1 and TRBJ1-2; D uncertain. This CDR3 region has 12 residues. V was shortened by 0 bases and J by 10 bases, with 9 bases between the two germline ends. The germline gives CDR1 LGHDT, CDR2 YNNKEL (reference sequence). The CDR3 DNA reads TGTGCCAGCAGCCAAGATCTCCAGTCCTACACCTTC. Translated: CASSQDLQSYTF. The whole variable domain, filled in from reference TRBV3-1 and TRBJ1-2, reads DTAVSQTPKYLVTQMGNDKSIKCEQNLGHDTMYWYKQDSKKFLKIMFSYNNKELIINETVPNRFSPKSPDKAHLNLHINSLELGDSAVYFCASSQDLQSYTFGSGTRLTVV.

A few counts support this clonotype. The rearrangement links TRBV7-8 to TRBJ1-2; tentative D call: TRBD1 (6 bases). V was clipped by 6 bases and J by 2 bases, with 19 bases between them. Germline loops: CDR1 SGHVS, CDR2 FQNEAQ. The CDR3 has 16 residues. In DNA form, the CDR3 reads TGTGCCAGCAGGATTAGAATTCGGGGGCAGAACTATGGCTACACCTTC. It translates to CASRIRIRGQNYGYTF.

This chain joins TRBV7-9 and TRBJ2-1; D is perhaps TRBD2 (5 bases). Germline CDR1 reads SEHNR; CDR2 reads FQNEAQ (reference sequence). The CDR3 is made up of 15 amino acids. The V and J ends lost 2 bases and 3 bases respectively, with 11 bases between them. CDR3 in DNA: TGTGCCAGCAGCTTACGGCGGACTGACTACAATGAGCAGTTCTTC. Protein product: CASSLRRTDYNEQFF.

This clonotype was counted only a few times. The CDR3 reads CAISEGASYEQYF. The CDR3 DNA reads as TGTGCCATCAGTGAAGGGGCCTCCTACGAGCAGTACTTC. The chain carries TRBV10-3 and TRBJ2-4, with D maybe TRBD1 (5 bases). The end of the DNA fits TRBJ2-7 better, so the J call may be wrong. The CDR3 is 13 residues long. CDR1 and CDR2 from the germline V gene are ENHRY and SYGVKD.

This clonotype occurred a few times. This chain uses TRBV7-9 with TRBJ2-1; D remains ambiguous. CDR1 and CDR2 from the germline V gene are SEHNR and FQNEAQ (reference sequence). The CDR3 is 13 amino acids. Trimming removed 2 bases from V and 5 bases from J, with 7 bases in between. CDR3 coding DNA: TGTGCCAGCAGCTTACAACCTAACAATGAGCAGTTCTTC. It codes for CASSLQPNNEQFF.

Concerning this clonotype: The junction does not match germline at one end; this may be a read error. The chain joins TRBV20-1 to TRBJ2-5; D gene ambiguous. CDR1 and CDR2 (germline): DFQATT, SNEGSKA (reference sequence). The CDR3 sequence is 10 residues long. DNA for the CDR3: TGCAGCGCTATGACAGAGACCCAGTACTTC. It yields the protein CSAMTETQYF.

This chain connects TRBV6-1 to TRBJ2-7; 8 positions agree with TRBD1. Trimming cost V 0 bases and J 1 base; bases outside gene matches: 8. Germline CDR1 reads MNHNS; CDR2 reads SASEGT. The CDR3 is 17 amino acids. The CDR3 DNA reads as TGTGCCAGCAGTGAAGCGCTCACAGGGGGTCTTTCCTACGAGCAGTACTTC. Translating gives CASSEALTGGLSYEQYF.

The chain is built from TRBV19 and TRBJ2-4, with 13 bases that match TRBD2. Germline CDR1 and CDR2: LNHDA and SQIVND (reference sequence). The V segment lost 2 bases and the J segment 0 bases; nucleotides outside the gene matches: 13. This CDR3 is built from 21 residues. Here the CDR3 reads CASSIRLGLAGLGLAKNIQYF. The CDR3 DNA reads as TGTGCCAGTAGTATAAGGCTGGGACTAGCGGGATTAGGGCTAGCCAAAAACATTCAGTACTTC.

V gene TRBV29-1 combines with J gene TRBJ2-1; maybe TRBD2 (6 bases). This CDR3 region has 10 residues. The V gene's germline CDR1 is SQVTM and CDR2 ANQGSEA. V was shortened by 1 base and J by 15 bases, with 10 bases between the two germline ends. CDR3 nucleotides: TGCAGCGTTGAAGGGCGGGGCAGGTTCTTC. It is translated as CSVEGRGRFF.